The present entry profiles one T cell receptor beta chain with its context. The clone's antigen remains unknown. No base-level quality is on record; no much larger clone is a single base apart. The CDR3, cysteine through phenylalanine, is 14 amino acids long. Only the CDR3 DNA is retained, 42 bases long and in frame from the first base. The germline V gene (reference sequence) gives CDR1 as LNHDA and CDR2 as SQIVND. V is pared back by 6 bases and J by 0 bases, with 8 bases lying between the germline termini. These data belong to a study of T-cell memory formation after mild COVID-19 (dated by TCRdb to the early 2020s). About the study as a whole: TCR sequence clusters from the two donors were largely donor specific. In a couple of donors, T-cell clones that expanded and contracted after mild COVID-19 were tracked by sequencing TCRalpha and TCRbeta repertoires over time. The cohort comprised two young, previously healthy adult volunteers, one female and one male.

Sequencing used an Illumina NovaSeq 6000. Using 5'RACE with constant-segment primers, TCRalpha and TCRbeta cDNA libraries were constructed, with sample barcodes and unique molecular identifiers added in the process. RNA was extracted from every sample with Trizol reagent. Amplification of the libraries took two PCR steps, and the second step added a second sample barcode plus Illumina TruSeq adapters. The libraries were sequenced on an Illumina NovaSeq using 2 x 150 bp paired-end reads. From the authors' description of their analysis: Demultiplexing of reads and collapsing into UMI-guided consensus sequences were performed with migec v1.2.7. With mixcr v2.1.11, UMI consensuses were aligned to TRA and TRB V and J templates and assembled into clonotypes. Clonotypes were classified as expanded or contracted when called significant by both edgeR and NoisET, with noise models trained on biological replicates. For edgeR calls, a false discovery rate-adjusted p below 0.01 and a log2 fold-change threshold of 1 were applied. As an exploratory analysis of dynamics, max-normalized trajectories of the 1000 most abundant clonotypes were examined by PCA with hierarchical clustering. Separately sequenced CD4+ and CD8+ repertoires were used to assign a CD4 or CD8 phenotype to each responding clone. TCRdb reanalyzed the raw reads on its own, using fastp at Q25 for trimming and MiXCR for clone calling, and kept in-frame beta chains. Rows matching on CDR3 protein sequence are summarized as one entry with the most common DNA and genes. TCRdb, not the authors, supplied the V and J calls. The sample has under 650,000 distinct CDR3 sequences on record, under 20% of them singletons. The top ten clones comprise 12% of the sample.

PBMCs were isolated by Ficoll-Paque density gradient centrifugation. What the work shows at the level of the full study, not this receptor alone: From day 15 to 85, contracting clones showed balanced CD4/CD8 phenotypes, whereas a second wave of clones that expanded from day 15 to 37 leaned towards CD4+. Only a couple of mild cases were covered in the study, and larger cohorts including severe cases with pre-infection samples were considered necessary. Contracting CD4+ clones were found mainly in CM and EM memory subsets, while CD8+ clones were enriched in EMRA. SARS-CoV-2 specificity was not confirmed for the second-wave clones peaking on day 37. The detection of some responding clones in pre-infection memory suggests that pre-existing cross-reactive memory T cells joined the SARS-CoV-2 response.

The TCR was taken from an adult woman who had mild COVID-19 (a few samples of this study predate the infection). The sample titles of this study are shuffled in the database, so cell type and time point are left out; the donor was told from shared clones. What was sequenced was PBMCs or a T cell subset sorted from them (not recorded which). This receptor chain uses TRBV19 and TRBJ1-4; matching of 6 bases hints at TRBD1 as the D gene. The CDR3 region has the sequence CASRNRATNEKLFF. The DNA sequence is TGTGCCAGTAGAAACAGGGCAACTAATGAAAAACTGTTTTTT.